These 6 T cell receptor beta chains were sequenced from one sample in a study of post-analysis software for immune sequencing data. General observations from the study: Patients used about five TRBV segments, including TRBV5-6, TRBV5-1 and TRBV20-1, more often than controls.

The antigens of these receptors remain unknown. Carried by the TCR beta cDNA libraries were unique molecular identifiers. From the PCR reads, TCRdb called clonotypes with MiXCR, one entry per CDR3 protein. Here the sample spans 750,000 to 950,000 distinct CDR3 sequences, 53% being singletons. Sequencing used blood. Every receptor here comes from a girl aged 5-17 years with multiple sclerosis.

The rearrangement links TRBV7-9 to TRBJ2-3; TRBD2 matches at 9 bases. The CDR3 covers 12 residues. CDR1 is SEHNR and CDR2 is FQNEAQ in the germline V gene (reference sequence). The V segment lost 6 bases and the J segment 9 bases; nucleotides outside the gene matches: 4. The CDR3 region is CASSFGTSTQYF. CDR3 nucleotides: TGTGCCAGCAGTTTCGGGACTAGCACGCAGTATTTT.

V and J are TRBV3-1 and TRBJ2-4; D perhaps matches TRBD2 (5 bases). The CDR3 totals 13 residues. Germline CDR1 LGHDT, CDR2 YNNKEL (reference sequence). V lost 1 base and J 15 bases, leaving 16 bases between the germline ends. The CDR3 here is CASSQAGSNSPYF. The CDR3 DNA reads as TGTGCCAGCAGCCAAGCGGGGAGTAATAGTCCGTACTTC.

CDR3 protein: CASSSPLLATFDNEQFF. Written as DNA, the CDR3 is TGTGCCAGCAGCTCTCCACTACTAGCCACGTTTGACAATGAGCAGTTCTTC. This chain uses TRBV7-2 with TRBJ2-1; TRBD2 is a possible D gene (6 bases). The CDR3 has 17 amino acids. Per germline, CDR1 SGHTA and CDR2 FQGNSA. The germline V and J ends were trimmed by 4 bases and 5 bases, with 21 bases remaining between them.

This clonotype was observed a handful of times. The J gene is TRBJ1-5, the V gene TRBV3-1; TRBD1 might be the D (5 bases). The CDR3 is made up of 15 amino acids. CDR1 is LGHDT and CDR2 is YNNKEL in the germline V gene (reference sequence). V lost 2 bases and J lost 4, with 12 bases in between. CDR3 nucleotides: TGTGCCAGCAGCCAACAACCGGGGGGAAATCAGCCCCAGCATTTT. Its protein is CASSQQPGGNQPQHF.

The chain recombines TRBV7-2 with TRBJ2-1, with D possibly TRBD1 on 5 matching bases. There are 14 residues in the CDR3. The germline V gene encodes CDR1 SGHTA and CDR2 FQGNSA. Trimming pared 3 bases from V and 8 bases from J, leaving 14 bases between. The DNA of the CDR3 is TGTGCCAGCAGCTTGAGACAGCTTATGGATGAGCAGTTCTTC. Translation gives CASSLRQLMDEQFF.

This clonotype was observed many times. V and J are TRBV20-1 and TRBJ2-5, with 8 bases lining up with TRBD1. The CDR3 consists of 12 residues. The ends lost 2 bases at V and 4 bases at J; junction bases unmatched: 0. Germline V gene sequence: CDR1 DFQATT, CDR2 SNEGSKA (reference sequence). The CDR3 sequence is CSARTGGETQYF. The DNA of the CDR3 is TGCAGTGCTAGAACAGGGGGAGAGACCCAGTACTTC.